A selection of T cell receptor beta chains follows, all from one sample in a study of regulatory T cells in long-lasting Graves disease. TCRdb independently ran MiXCR on the multiplex PCR reads; one entry per CDR3 protein. The top ten clones hold approximately 12% of a sample with more than 450,000 distinct CDR3 sequences, roughly 16% of them seen once. These data were also filed under a second study, of T cells in Graves' hyperthyroidism and ophthalmopathy.

This sample comprised peripheral blood mononuclear cells (PBMCs), obtained at new diagnosis, from a patient treated with antithyroid drugs. All receptors come from a man aged 35 to 55 with Graves disease. The CDR3 runs from the conserved cysteine through the conserved F or W. A D gene is named only where the DNA matches it firmly. A clone size is listed for some rows: how often the clone was seen (once, few, many), or a class if it is expanded.

j_call	cdr3_length	d_call	clone_size	v_call	cdr3_nt	cdr3_aa
TRBJ2-3	17	-	many	TRBV7-2	TGTGCCAGCAGCAGAGATGGTAGGGCAGCCGGTACAGATACGCAGTATTTT	CASSRDGRAAGTDTQYF
TRBJ2-7	15	TRBD2	many	TRBV6-2/TRBV6-3	TGTGCCAGCAGTTACTCGGCGGGAGGGCCCTACGAGCAGTACTTC	CASSYSAGGPYEQYF
TRBJ2-3	15	TRBD2	-	TRBV3-1	TGTGCCAGCAGCCGGGAACTAGCGAGCACAGATACGCAGTATTTT	CASSRELASTDTQYF
TRBJ2-2	13	-	many	TRBV3-1	TGTGCCAGCAGCCAGAATCGGGCCGGGGAGCTGTTTTTT	CASSQNRAGELFF
TRBJ2-7	17	-	few	TRBV7-9	TGTGCCAGCAGCTCATCCTCGGGGCGGGACGCGCCCTACGAGCAGTACTTC	CASSSSSGRDAPYEQYF
TRBJ1-4	15	TRBD1	many	TRBV30	TGTGCCTGGAGCAGGGGGGTTGCAACTAATGAAAAACTGTTTTTT	CAWSRGVATNEKLFF
TRBJ1-4	15	TRBD1	many	TRBV12-3/TRBV12-4	TGTGCCAGCAGGCTATCCGGGACAGGGGGGGAAAAACTGTTTTTT	CASRLSGTGGEKLFF
TRBJ1-1	13	-	-	TRBV28	TGTGCCAGCACTCGACAGATGAACACTGAAGCTTTCTTT	CASTRQMNTEAFF
TRBJ2-7	17	-	once	TRBV11-2	TGTGCCAGCAGCTTAGGCAGGCTTGGCAGGGAGCCCTACGAGCAGTACTTC	CASSLGRLGREPYEQYF
TRBJ1-4	13	-	few	TRBV5-1	TGCGCCAGCGCCCGGGGGAAAGATGAAAAACTGTTTTTT	CASARGKDEKLFF
TRBJ1-5	14	TRBD1	many	TRBV7-9	TGTGCCAGCAGCCCGACAGGGAGCAATCAGCCCCAGCATTTT	CASSPTGSNQPQHF
TRBJ1-1	16	-	-	TRBV28	TGTGCCAGCAGTTTCCCCGGGCCCGTCAAGAACACTGAAGCTTTCTTT	CASSFPGPVKNTEAFF
TRBJ2-5	15	TRBD2	-	TRBV3-1	TGTACCAGCAGAAGTGGACTAGCGGAGATGGGGACCCAGTACTTC	CTSRSGLAEMGTQYF
TRBJ1-5	17	-	many	TRBV28	TGTGCCAGCATCCCCCTTTACAGGACAAGCGGGAATCAGCCCCAGCATTTT	CASIPLYRTSGNQPQHF
TRBJ2-1	14	TRBD2	many	TRBV11-1	TGTGCCAGCAGTGCTAGCGGGATTGGAAATGAGCAGTTCTTC	CASSASGIGNEQFF
TRBJ2-5	12	-	many	TRBV20-1	TGCAGTGCTGGGAGTATCCAAGAGACCCAGTACTTC	CSAGSIQETQYF
TRBJ2-1	13	-	-	TRBV6-1	TGTGCCAGCAGTGAACTAAGGGGCAATGAGCAGTTCTTC	CASSELRGNEQFF
TRBJ2-7	17	-	many	TRBV6-6	TGTGCCAGCAGTTACTCTAGTGGCAGCGGGCAAACCTACGAGCAGTACTTC	CASSYSSGSGQTYEQYF
TRBJ2-2	13	-	many	TRBV6-2/TRBV6-3	TGTGCCAGCAGTCATGGGGAGGCCGGGGAGCTGTTTTTT	CASSHGEAGELFF
TRBJ2-1	15	TRBD2	many	TRBV15	TGTGCCACCAGCAGAGAAGCGGGAGTTCCGAATGAGCAGTTCTTC	CATSREAGVPNEQFF
TRBJ2-1	18	TRBD2	many	TRBV5-6	TGTGCCAGCAGCGCGGGACTAGCGGGACCGTATACCCCCAATGAGCAGTTCTTC	CASSAGLAGPYTPNEQFF
TRBJ1-6	14	-	-	TRBV7-9	TGTGCCAGCAGCTTAGTACGCGGTTTGGCACCCCTCCACTTT	CASSLVRGLAPLHF
TRBJ2-7	15	-	-	TRBV3-1	TGTGCCAGCAGCCCCAGGGGGGGGAGGATCGGCGAGCAGTACTTC	CASSPRGGRIGEQYF
TRBJ2-3	14	TRBD2	many	TRBV20-1	TGCAGTGTACAACCGGGACTAAACACAGATACGCAGTATTTT	CSVQPGLNTDTQYF
TRBJ2-1	17	TRBD2	-	TRBV20-1	TGCAGTGCTAGAGATTGGAAGCGGGAGACCCCCTACAATGAGCAGTTCTTC	CSARDWKRETPYNEQFF
TRBJ1-5	13	-	few	TRBV28	TGTGCCAGCAGTCCGCCGCGGTGGGGGGCCCAGCATTTT	CASSPPRWGAQHF
TRBJ1-2	12	-	many	TRBV20-1	TGCAGACCCCGAGGGGTCTCCTCAGGCTACACCTTC	CRPRGVSSGYTF
TRBJ2-5	14	-	many	TRBV28	TGTGCCAGCAGTTTAGGAGGGAATTATGAGACCCAGTACTTC	CASSLGGNYETQYF
TRBJ2-7	13	TRBD2	-	TRBV6-1	TGTGCCAGCAGAAGACTAGCCACCTACGAGCAGTACTTC	CASRRLATYEQYF
TRBJ1-2	15	-	few	TRBV5-1	TGCGCCAGCAGCCCCGGACACTCCCAAGGCTATGGCTACACCTTC	CASSPGHSQGYGYTF
TRBJ2-3	16	-	few	TRBV5-8	TGTGCCAGCAGCTTGGAGGTGGGGGTTGTCACAGATACGCAGTATTTT	CASSLEVGVVTDTQYF
TRBJ2-3	14	-	once	TRBV3-1	TGTGCCAGCAGCCAAGGGGGCACGACAGATACGCAGTATTTT	CASSQGGTTDTQYF
TRBJ2-1	14	TRBD2	many	TRBV5-5	TGTGCCAGCACCGTACTAGCGGGAGGTTTTGAGCAGTTCTTC	CASTVLAGGFEQFF
TRBJ1-2	14	-	many	TRBV28	TGTGCCAGCAGTCCCCCCTTCGAAGTTAACGGCTACACCTTC	CASSPPFEVNGYTF
TRBJ1-3	14	-	many	TRBV5-1	TGTGCCAGCAGCCCTACAGCCTCTGGAAACACCATATATTTT	CASSPTASGNTIYF
TRBJ2-3	16	TRBD2	many	TRBV10-2	TGCGCCAGCAGTGAGTCAAGGACGGGAGGGGCAGATACGCAGTATTTT	CASSESRTGGADTQYF
TRBJ2-5	17	TRBD2	many	TRBV28	TGTGCCGCCTCGAGACTAGCGGGAGTGGGGAGCCAAGAGACCCAGTACTTC	CAASRLAGVGSQETQYF
TRBJ2-2	11	-	-	TRBV29-1	TGCAGCGTTGCTGAGCCCGGGGAGCTGTTTTTT	CSVAEPGELFF
TRBJ2-7	13	TRBD2	-	TRBV6-1	TGTGCCAGCAGTCATAGCGGGACCTACGAGCAGTACTTC	CASSHSGTYEQYF
TRBJ2-3	15	-	many	TRBV24-1	TGTGCCACCAGTGAACCCACAGGGAACACAGATACGCAGTATTTT	CATSEPTGNTDTQYF
TRBJ2-7	19	TRBD2	many	TRBV28	TGTGCCAGCAGTTCCTCGGGACTAGCGGGAGGGCCAATAATCTACGAGCAGTACTTC	CASSSSGLAGGPIIYEQYF
TRBJ2-7	15	TRBD2	many	TRBV28	TGTGCCAGCAGTTACGGACTAGCGGGACGCTACGAGCAGTACTTC	CASSYGLAGRYEQYF
TRBJ1-3	14	-	many	TRBV5-1	TGCGCCAGCTCCGAAGGGGGGGCTGGAAACACCATATATTTT	CASSEGGAGNTIYF
TRBJ2-5	14	-	many	TRBV28	TGTGCCAGCAGTATCACCGGACTCCAGAAGACCCAGTACTTC	CASSITGLQKTQYF
TRBJ2-7	14	-	-	TRBV20-1	TGCAGTGCTAGAGTTCCAGGGTACTCCTACGAGCAGTACTTC	CSARVPGYSYEQYF
TRBJ2-7	16	TRBD2	few	TRBV12-3/TRBV12-4	TGTGCCAGCAGTTCCAGGGGCAGCGGGAGCTCCTACGAGCAGTACTTC	CASSSRGSGSSYEQYF
TRBJ1-1	12	-	few	TRBV20-1	TGCAGTAGTGCAGGGCCGAACACTGAAGCTTTCTTT	CSSAGPNTEAFF
TRBJ2-3	18	TRBD2	many	TRBV7-8	TGTGCCAGCAGCTCCCCAGGCGTAGGACTAGCGTTTTCAGATACGCAGTATTTT	CASSSPGVGLAFSDTQYF
TRBJ2-7	14	TRBD2	many	TRBV3-1	TGTGCCAGCAGCCCGACTAGCGGCCCCTACGAGCAGTACTTC	CASSPTSGPYEQYF
TRBJ2-1	15	-	many	TRBV11-2	TGTGCCAGCAGCTTAGGAGATACCCCAAACAATGAGCAGTTCTTC	CASSLGDTPNNEQFF
TRBJ2-3	15	-	many	TRBV7-8	TGTGCCAGCAGCTGGACCAGGGGAGGGGCAGATACGCAGTATTTT	CASSWTRGGADTQYF
TRBJ2-1	16	TRBD2	many	TRBV12-3/TRBV12-4	TGTGCCAGCAGTTTAAGGTGGGCGGGAGGGGATTATGAGCAGTTCTTC	CASSLRWAGGDYEQFF
TRBJ2-4	17	-	-	TRBV11-3	TGTGCCAGCAGCTTTGAATCGACCGGGGCCTCTAAAAACATTCAGTACTTC	CASSFESTGASKNIQYF